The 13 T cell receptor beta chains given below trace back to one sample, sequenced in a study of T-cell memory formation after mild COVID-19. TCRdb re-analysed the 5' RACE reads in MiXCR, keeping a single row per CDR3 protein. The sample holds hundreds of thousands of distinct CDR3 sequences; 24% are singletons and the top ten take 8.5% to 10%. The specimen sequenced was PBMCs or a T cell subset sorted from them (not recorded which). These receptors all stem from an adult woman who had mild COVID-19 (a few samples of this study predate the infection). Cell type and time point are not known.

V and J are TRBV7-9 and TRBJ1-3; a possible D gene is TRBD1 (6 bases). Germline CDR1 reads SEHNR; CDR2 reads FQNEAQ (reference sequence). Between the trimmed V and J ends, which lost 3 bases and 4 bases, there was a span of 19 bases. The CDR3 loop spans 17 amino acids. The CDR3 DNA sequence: TGTGCCAGCAGCTTTCAGGGGACAACCCTTAGCGGAAACACCATATATTTT. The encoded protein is CASSFQGTTLSGNTIYF. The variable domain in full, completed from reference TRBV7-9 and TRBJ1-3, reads DTGVSQNPRHKITKRGQNVTFRCDPISEHNRLYWYRQTLGQGPEFLTYFQNEAQLEKSRLLSDRFSAERPKGSFSTLEIQRTEQGDSAMYLCASSFQGTTLSGNTIYFGEGSWLTVV.

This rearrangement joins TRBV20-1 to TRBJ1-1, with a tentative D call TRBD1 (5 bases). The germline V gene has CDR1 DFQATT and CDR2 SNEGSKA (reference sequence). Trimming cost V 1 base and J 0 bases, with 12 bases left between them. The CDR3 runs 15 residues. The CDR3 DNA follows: TGCAGTGCTAGAGGATTGCGGGGGATGAACACTGAAGCTTTCTTT. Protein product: CSARGLRGMNTEAFF.

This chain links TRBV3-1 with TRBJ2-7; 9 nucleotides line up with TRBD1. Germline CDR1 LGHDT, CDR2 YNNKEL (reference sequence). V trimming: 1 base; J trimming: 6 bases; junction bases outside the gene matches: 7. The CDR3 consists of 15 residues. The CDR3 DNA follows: TGTGCCAGCAGCCAAGTCCGTGGACAGGGGTCCGAGCAGTACTTC. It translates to CASSQVRGQGSEQYF.

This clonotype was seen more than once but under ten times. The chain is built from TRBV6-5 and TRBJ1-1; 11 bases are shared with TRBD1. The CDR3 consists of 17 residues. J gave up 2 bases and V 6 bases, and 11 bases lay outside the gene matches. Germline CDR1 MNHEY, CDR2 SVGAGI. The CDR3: CASRPWTGGVENTEAFF. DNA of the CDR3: TGTGCCAGCAGGCCTTGGACAGGGGGCGTCGAAAACACTGAAGCTTTCTTT.

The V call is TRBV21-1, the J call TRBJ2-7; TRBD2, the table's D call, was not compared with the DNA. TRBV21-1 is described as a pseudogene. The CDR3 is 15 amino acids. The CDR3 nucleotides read TGTGCCAGCAGCAAAGAGAGCCAGCGGGAGAGTGAGCAGTACTTC. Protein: CASSKESQRESEQYF.

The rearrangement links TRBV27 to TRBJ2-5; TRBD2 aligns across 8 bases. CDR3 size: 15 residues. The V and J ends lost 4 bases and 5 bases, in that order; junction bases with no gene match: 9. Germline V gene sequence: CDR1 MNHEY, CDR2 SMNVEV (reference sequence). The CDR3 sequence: CASSSSGGGGETQYF. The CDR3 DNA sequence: TGTGCCAGCAGTTCCTCCGGGGGCGGGGGGGAGACCCAGTACTTC.

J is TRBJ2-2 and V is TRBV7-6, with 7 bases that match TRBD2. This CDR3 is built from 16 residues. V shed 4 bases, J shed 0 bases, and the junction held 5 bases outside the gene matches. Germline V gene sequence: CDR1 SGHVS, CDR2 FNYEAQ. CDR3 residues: CASSSYSGANTGELFF. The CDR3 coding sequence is TGTGCCAGCAGCTCCTACAGCGGGGCGAACACCGGGGAGCTGTTTTTT.

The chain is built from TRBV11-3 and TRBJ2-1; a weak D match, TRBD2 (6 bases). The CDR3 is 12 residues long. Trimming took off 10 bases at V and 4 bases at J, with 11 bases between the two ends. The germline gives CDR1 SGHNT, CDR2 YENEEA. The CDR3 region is CATGGIYNEQFF. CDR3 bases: TGTGCCACCGGGGGTATTTACAATGAGCAGTTCTTC.

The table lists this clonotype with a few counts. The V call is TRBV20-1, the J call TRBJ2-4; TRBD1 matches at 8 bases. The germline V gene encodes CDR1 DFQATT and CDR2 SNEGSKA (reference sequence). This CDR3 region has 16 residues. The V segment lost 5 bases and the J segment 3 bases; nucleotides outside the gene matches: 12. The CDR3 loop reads CSAVRTGIEGKNIQYF. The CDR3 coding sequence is TGCAGTGCTGTCAGGACAGGGATCGAAGGCAAAAACATTCAGTACTTC.

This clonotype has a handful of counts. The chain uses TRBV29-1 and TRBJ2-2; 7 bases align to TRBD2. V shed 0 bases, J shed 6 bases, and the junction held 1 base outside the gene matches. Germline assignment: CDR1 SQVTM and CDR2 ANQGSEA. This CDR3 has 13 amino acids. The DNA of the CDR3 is TGCAGCGTTGAAGACCGGGGGGCCGGGGAGCTGTTTTTT. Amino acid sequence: CSVEDRGAGELFF.

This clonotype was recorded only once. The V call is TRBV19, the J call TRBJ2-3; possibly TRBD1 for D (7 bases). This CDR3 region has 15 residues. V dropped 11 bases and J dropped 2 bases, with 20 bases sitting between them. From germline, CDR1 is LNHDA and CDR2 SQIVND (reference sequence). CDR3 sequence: CACRHPGGITDTQYF. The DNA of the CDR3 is TGTGCCTGTCGACACCCAGGGGGGATCACAGATACGCAGTATTTT.

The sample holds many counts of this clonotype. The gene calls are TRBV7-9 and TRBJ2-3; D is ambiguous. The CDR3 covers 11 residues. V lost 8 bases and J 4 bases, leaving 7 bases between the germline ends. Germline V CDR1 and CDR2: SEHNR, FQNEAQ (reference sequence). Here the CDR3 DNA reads TGTGCCAGCGAACCGCCAGATACGCAGTATTTT. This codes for CASEPPDTQYF.

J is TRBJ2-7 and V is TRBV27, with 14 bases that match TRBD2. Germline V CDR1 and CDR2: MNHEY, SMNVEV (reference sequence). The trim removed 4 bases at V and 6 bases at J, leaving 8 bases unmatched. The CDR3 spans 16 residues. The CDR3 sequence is CASSSGLAGVSSEQYF. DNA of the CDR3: TGTGCCAGCAGTTCGGGACTAGCGGGAGTTAGCAGCGAGCAGTACTTC.